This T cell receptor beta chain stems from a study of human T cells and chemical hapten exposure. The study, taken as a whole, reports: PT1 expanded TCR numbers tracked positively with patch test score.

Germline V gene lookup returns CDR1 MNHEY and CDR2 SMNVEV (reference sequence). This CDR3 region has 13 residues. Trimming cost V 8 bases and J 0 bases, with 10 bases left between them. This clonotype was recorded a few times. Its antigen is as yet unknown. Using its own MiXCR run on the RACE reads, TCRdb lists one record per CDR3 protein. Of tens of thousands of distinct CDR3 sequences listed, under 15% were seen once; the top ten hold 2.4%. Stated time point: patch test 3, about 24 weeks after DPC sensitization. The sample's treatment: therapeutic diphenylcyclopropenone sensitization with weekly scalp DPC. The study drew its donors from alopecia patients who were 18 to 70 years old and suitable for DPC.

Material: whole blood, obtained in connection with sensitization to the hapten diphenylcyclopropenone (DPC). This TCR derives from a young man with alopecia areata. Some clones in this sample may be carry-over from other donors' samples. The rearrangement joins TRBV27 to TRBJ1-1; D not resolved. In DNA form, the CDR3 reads TGTGCCAGCTCCCGAGCCATGAACACTGAAGCTTTCTTT. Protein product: CASSRAMNTEAFF.